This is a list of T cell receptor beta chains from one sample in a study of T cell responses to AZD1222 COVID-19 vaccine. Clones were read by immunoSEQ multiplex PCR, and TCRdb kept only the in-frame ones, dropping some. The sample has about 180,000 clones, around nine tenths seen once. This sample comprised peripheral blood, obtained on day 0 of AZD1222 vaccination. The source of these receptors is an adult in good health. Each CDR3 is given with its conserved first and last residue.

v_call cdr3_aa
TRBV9 CASSVYETSNEQFF
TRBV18 CASSPLAEAPNEQFF
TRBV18 CASSPRTIQETQYF
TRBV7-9 CASSTTRHQLNTEAFF
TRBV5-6 CASEGNNQPQHF
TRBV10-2 CASSEVYSSYNEQFF
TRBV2 CASGRDRADSGELFF
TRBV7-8 CASSFQGSEAFF
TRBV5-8 CASSTGPSTGELFF
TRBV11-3 CASSETVSYEQYF
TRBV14 CASSPRQSSYEQYF
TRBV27 CASSPIRDRVNYGYTF
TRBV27 CASGKGQGELFF
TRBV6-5 CASSYSGTDGNTIYF
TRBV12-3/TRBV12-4 CASSLWQVYGYTF
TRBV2 CASSESRGGNTIYF
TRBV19 CASRASGQANYGYTF
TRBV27 CASRLQGALNYGYTF
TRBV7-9 CASSLAGGETQYF
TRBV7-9 CASSLIPSLNTEAFF
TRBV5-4 CASSPPGRVGANYGYTF
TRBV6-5 CASSYGQGSGNTIYF
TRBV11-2 CASSLDPATYEQYF
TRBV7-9 CASSLDLTGVYGYTF
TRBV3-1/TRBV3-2 CASSLSLGGETQYF
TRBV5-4 CASSVGSGNEQFF
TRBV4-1 CASSQEATESSYEQYF
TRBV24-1 CATSDLEQQLAKNIQYF
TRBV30 CAWTTSGANVLTF
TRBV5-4 CASSLVGGSAEKLFF
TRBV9 CASSAPPGLAGVGGESSYNEQFF
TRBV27 CASRTTSSTGELFF
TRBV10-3 CAISESTPPNTEAFF
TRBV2 CASARVGQGTEAFF
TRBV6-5 CASSSQGAENSPLHF
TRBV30 CAWRTVGGAPNTQYF
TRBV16 CASSQSHGLPQHF
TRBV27 CASSFRGGDGYTF
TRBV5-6 CASSLPGARTDTQYF
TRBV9 CASSASPGVVNEKLFF
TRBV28 CASSFPNTGELFF
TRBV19 CASSPVGAGAFF
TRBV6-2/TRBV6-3 CASSPLATGNYEQYF
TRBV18 CASSPSHGRVNTEAFF
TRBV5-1 CASTLDGYEQYF
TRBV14 CASSQDWERGAAGELFF
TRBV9 CASSPRAQGLALGNEQFF
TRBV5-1 CASSFGRTNYGYTF
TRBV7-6 CASSRGLAGGGDSEQFF
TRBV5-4 CASSSGGAGFADTQYF
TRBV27 CASSTRQGLASRTGELFF
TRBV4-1 CASSPGDSPYEQYF
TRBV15 CATTRDRDSYEQYF
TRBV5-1 CASSLEIGILYEQYF
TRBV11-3 CASSPDSGRAADTQYF
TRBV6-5 CASSSSSGRPEQYF
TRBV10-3 CAITTTASGNTIYF